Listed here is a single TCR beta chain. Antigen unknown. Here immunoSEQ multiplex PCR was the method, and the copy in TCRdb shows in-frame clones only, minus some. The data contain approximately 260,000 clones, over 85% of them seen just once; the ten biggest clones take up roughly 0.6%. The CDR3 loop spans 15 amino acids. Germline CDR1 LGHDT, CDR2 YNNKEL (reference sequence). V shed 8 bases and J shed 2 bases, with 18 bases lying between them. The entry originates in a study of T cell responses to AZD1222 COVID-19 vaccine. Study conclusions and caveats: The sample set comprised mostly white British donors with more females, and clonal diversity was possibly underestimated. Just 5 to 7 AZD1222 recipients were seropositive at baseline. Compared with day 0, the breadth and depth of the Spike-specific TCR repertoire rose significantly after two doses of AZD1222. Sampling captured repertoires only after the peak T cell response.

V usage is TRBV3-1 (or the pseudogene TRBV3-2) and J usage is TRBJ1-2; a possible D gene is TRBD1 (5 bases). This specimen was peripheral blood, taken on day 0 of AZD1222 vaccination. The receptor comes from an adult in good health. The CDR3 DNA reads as TGTGCCAGCTTTGGGATTCACGACAGCAACTATGGCTACACCTTC. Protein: CASFGIHDSNYGYTF.